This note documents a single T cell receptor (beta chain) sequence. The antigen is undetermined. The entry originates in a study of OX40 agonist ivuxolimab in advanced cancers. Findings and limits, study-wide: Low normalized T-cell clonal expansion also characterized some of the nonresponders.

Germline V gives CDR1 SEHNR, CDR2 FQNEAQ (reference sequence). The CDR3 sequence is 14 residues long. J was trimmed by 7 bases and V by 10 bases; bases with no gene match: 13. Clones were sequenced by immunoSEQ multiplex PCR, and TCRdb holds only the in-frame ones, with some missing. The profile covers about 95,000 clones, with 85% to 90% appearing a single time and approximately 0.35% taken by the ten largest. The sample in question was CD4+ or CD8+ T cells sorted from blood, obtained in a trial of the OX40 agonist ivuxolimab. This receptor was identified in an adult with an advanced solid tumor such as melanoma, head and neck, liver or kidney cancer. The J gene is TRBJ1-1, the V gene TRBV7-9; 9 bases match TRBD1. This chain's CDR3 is CATNKRDREIEAFF. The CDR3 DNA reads TGTGCCACCAATAAGCGGGACAGGGAGATTGAAGCTTTCTTT. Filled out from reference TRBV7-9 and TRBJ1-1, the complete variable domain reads DTGVSQNPRHKITKRGQNVTFRCDPISEHNRLYWYRQTLGQGPEFLTYFQNEAQLEKSRLLSDRFSAERPKGSFSTLEIQRTEQGDSAMYLCATNKRDREIEAFFGQGTRLTVV.